The 12 T cell receptor beta chains presented below share a single source sample, sequenced in a study of shared clonotypes between healthy human individuals. Clones were sequenced by immunoSEQ multiplex PCR, and TCRdb holds only the in-frame ones, with some missing. The profile covers around 700,000 clones, with 72% appearing a single time and roughly 1.8% taken by the ten largest. The material sequenced was memory CD4+ T cells sorted from blood. Specified subset: CD45RA-negative fraction. The receptor source for this set is a woman in her twenties or thirties in good health.

This clone was seen only once. V gene TRBV5-1 combines with J gene TRBJ2-7; the match to TRBD2 covers 8 bases. This CDR3 is 16 amino acids long. V lost 5 bases, J lost 0 bases, and 10 bases stayed unmatched. The germline gives CDR1 SGHRS, CDR2 YFSETQ. CDR3 DNA: TGCGCCAGCAGTTTGACAGGCGGGAGGAGCTCCTACGAGCAGTACTTC. It codes for CASSLTGGRSSYEQYF.

This chain joins TRBV23-1 and TRBJ1-4; D not resolved. TRBV23-1 is classed as an ORF, of uncertain function. The V end lost 0 bases, the J end lost 3 bases, and 11 bases lay between the germline ends. The CDR3 is 16 residues long. CDR3 region: CASSQSRNGPNEKLFF. The DNA for the CDR3 is TGCGCCAGCAGTCAATCTCGGAACGGTCCTAATGAAAAACTGTTTTTT.

The chain combines TRBV6-5 with TRBJ2-1; D remains unclear. Germline V CDR1 and CDR2: MNHEY, SVGAGI. V was pared by 9 bases and J by 4 bases, with 13 bases between. The CDR3 loop spans 13 amino acids. The CDR3: CASGIRFYNEQFF. For the CDR3, the DNA is TGTGCCAGTGGTATTAGATTTTACAATGAGCAGTTCTTC.

Comments on this clone: This same CDR3 is encoded by further DNA sequences in the sample. The chain carries TRBV28 and TRBJ2-7, with 10 bases identical to TRBD2. Germline V lookup: CDR1 MDHEN, CDR2 SYDVKM. The CDR3 loop spans 15 amino acids. The ends lost 2 bases at V and 0 bases at J; junction bases unmatched: 1. The CDR3 spells CASSLSGRASYEQYF. Here the CDR3 DNA reads TGTGCCAGCAGTTTAAGCGGGAGGGCCTCCTACGAGCAGTACTTC.

The chain has TRBV15 and TRBJ2-7; D is unresolved. CDR1 is LNHNV and CDR2 is YYDKDF in the germline V gene (reference sequence). V shed 1 base and J shed 6 bases, with 10 bases lying between them. The CDR3 consists of 13 residues. CDR3 DNA sequence: TGTGCCACCAGCAGAGGACGGTCCGGCGAGCAGTACTTC. It encodes CATSRGRSGEQYF.

This chain uses TRBV19 with TRBJ2-1; 10 nucleotides match TRBD2. Germline CDR1 and CDR2: LNHDA and SQIVND (reference sequence). V shed 7 bases, J shed 5 bases, and the junction held 11 bases outside the gene matches. The CDR3 covers 16 residues. The CDR3 sequence is CASKSPSGSLHNEQFF. The DNA of the CDR3 is TGTGCCAGTAAGTCCCCTAGCGGGAGTCTGCACAATGAGCAGTTCTTC.

The chain uses TRBV5-1 and TRBJ1-2; maybe TRBD1 (6 bases). Trimming stripped 5 bases from V and 2 bases from J, with 10 bases between. The CDR3 is made up of 13 amino acids. The germline V gene encodes CDR1 SGHRS and CDR2 YFSETQ. CDR3 sequence (DNA): TGCGCCAGCAGATCTGACAGGAACTATGGCTACACCTTC. This codes for CASRSDRNYGYTF.

This clone was detected only a few times. The gene calls are TRBV10-2 and TRBJ2-7, with 9 bases matching TRBD2. The trim removed 2 bases at V and 3 bases at J, leaving 11 bases unmatched. The germline V gene has CDR1 WSHSY and CDR2 SAAADI. CDR3 size: 17 residues. CDR3 protein: CASSEHLAGASFYEQYF. CDR3 in DNA: TGCGCCAGCAGTGAGCACTTAGCGGGAGCTTCCTTCTACGAGCAGTACTTC.

The chain employs TRBV7-6 and TRBJ2-7, with 9 bases lining up with TRBD2. V was clipped by 5 bases and J by 3 bases; unmatched bases: 5. CDR1 and CDR2 from the germline V gene are SGHVS and FNYEAQ. The CDR3 covers 14 residues. CDR3 protein: CASSPTSGHYEQYF. In nucleotides, the CDR3 is TGTGCCAGCAGCCCGACTAGCGGCCACTACGAGCAGTACTTC.

The genes are TRBV5-8 and TRBJ1-5; possible D gene TRBD1, 6 bases. This CDR3 contains 16 residues. The germline V and J ends were trimmed by 2 bases and 4 bases, with 16 bases remaining between them. Germline CDR1 reads SGHTS; CDR2 reads YDEGEE. DNA for the CDR3: TGTGCCAGCAGCTTAAATCGACAGGCTGGAAATCAGCCCCAGCATTTT. The encoded protein is CASSLNRQAGNQPQHF.

This clone was observed at least ten times. J is TRBJ2-1 and V is TRBV5-1, with 7 bases identical to TRBD1. The CDR3 has 18 amino acids. V gave up 1 base and J gave up 7 bases; unmatched junction bases: 17. Germline V gene lookup returns CDR1 SGHRS and CDR2 YFSETQ. CDR3 DNA: TGCGCCAGCAGCTTGTCGGTAGTAGGCGTGACAGGGATAAATGAGCAGTTCTTC. This translates into CASSLSVVGVTGINEQFF.

CDR3 in DNA: TGCGCCAGCAGTTTCTCCTTGGATAGGAACACCGGGGAGCTGTTTTTT. Protein product: CASSFSLDRNTGELFF. The chain uses TRBV5-1 and TRBJ2-2; the D is unclear. The CDR3 totals 16 residues. The germline V and J ends were trimmed by 5 bases and 1 base, with 15 bases remaining between them. The V gene's germline CDR1 is SGHRS and CDR2 YFSETQ.